The sequence of this T cell receptor (beta chain) was determined in a study of cytotoxic CD8 clonotypes in ibrutinib-treated CLL. Broader study findings: Public clonotypes were uncommon and contracted or stayed stable on treatment. The times at which samples were taken varied between sustained-remission and progressing patients.

With respect to this clone: Its target is not known.

About 2.2 micrograms of genomic DNA (from cryopreserved PBMCs) were used for TCR beta libraries. TCRdb's table, derived via immunoSEQ multiplex PCR, lists solely in-frame clones and lacks some. The sample holds about 140,000 clones, 85% to 95% seen once. Germline loops: CDR1 SGDLS, CDR2 YYNGEE. V was clipped by 4 bases and J by 6 bases, with 6 bases between them. The CDR3 has 11 amino acids. The material sequenced was PBMCs, taken after 12 months of ibrutinib treatment. This TCR came from a human donor with chronic lymphocytic leukemia. The chain employs TRBV9 and TRBJ2-3; D gene unclear. CDR3 loop: CASSHGDTQYF. The CDR3 region has the DNA TGTGCCAGCAGCCACGGGGATACGCAGTATTTT.